The rows below give T cell receptor beta chains drawn from one sample of a study of cytomegalovirus exposure and HLA in healthy donors. Method: immunoSEQ multiplex PCR; TCRdb's copy keeps in-frame clones and lacks some. The sample consists of about 120,000 clones, more than 65% of them appearing once. The sample consisted of PBMCs. The receptor source for this set is a middle-aged man in good health and CMV-seropositive. Each CDR3 is given with its conserved first and last residue. Fields, in order: clone size, D gene, J gene, V gene, CDR3 DNA, CDR3 protein. The D gene is left open where the match is weak. Size tells how often a clone was seen (once, few, many) or the class of an expanded clone, and some rows leave it out.

. | TRBD1 | TRBJ2-4 | TRBV7-9 | TGTGCCAGCAGCGGAGGGACAGGGACCATTCAGTACTTC | CASSGGTGTIQYF
. | . | TRBJ1-1 | TRBV7-9 | TGTGCCAGCAGCTTAGGGCAGGCGAACACTGAAGCTTTCTTT | CASSLGQANTEAFF
few | . | TRBJ1-1 | TRBV12-2 | TGTGCAAGTCGCTTATCTCACAGGGACCAGAGCACTGAAGCTTTCTTT | CASRLSHRDQSTEAFF
. | . | TRBJ1-2 | TRBV7-9 | TGTGCCAGCAGCCCAGGGTCTTCAAGCTATGGCTACACCTTC | CASSPGSSSYGYTF
. | . | TRBJ1-1 | TRBV7-8 | TGTGCCAGCAGCTTACAGGGTTTAGAGGTGAACACTGAAGCTTTCTTT | CASSLQGLEVNTEAFF
. | . | TRBJ1-1 | TRBV6-5 | TGTGCCAGCAGTTCCTCTGAGGGTAGGTTGACTGAAGCTTTCTTT | CASSSSEGRLTEAFF
. | TRBD1 | TRBJ1-5 | TRBV15 | TGTGCCACCAGGGGACAGGGGGCCGGGGGTCAGCCCCAGCATTTT | CATRGQGAGGQPQHF
few | TRBD1 | TRBJ2-4 | TRBV2 | TGTGCCAGCAGACCGGGACAGGGGGTGTTTAGTAACGGAAACATTCAGTACTTC | CASRPGQGVFSNGNIQYF
. | . | TRBJ2-5 | TRBV29-1 | TGCAGCGCTCGCGCTCTGAGGGTCACCGAGACCCAGTACTTC | CSARALRVTETQYF
. | TRBD1 | TRBJ2-7 | TRBV15 | TGTGCCACCAGCAGAGGAGACAGGGGCGAGCAGTACTTC | CATSRGDRGEQYF
. | TRBD1 | TRBJ2-1 | TRBV5-1 | TGCGCCAGCAGCTTGAACAGGGGAGCATACAATGAGCAGTTCTTC | CASSLNRGAYNEQFF
. | . | TRBJ2-7 | TRBV9 | TGTGCCAGCAGCGTTGAAGGGCAGGGGAGCTCCTACGAGCAGTACTTC | CASSVEGQGSSYEQYF
. | . | TRBJ2-6 | TRBV29-1 | TGCAGCGTTGAAGATTTGAGGGCTGGGGCCAACGTCCTGACTTTC | CSVEDLRAGANVLTF
. | . | TRBJ2-5 | TRBV5-1 | TGCGCCAGCAGCTTGGTGGGGGCTCACCAAGAGACCCAGTACTTC | CASSLVGAHQETQYF
. | TRBD1 | TRBJ2-7 | TRBV9 | TGTGCCAGCAGCGTAGCCGGGACAGGGATCGAGCAGTACTTC | CASSVAGTGIEQYF
. | TRBD2 | TRBJ2-3 | TRBV6-4 | TGTGCCAGCAGTGACTCCGGGGGGGCCCCAGATACGCAGTATTTT | CASSDSGGAPDTQYF
few | TRBD2 | TRBJ2-1 | TRBV27 | TGTGCCAGCAGTAGGGAGCGGGGGGTCTACAATGAGCAGTTCTTC | CASSRERGVYNEQFF
. | . | TRBJ1-5 | TRBV6-4 | TGTGCCAGCAGTGCTACGGGGAATCAGCCCCAGCATTTT | CASSATGNQPQHF
. | . | TRBJ1-3 | TRBV7-2 | TGTGCCAGCAGCCGACAGGCGTCGGGCTACTCTGGAAACACCATATATTTT | CASSRQASGYSGNTIYF
. | TRBD1 | TRBJ2-1 | TRBV27 | TGTGCCAGCAGTCCCCAGACAGGGTTCAGGAATGAGCAGTTCTTC | CASSPQTGFRNEQFF
. | . | TRBJ2-5 | TRBV5-6 | TGTGCCAGCAGCCAGGGGCTCCTGGAAATCGAGACCCAGTACTTC | CASSQGLLEIETQYF
few | . | TRBJ2-3 | TRBV11-1 | TGTGCCAGCAGCTTAGTCGGAGATACGCAGTATTTT | CASSLVGDTQYF
few | TRBD1 | TRBJ2-7 | TRBV29-1 | TGCAGCGTGACGACAGGGAGCGAGCAGTACTTC | CSVTTGSEQYF
. | TRBD1 | TRBJ1-2 | TRBV6-5 | TGTGCCAGCAGGGAACAGGGGTTCGGCTACACCTTC | CASREQGFGYTF
. | . | TRBJ1-4 | TRBV2 | TGTGCCAGCAGTGTTGGGAGGAAACTGTTTTTT | CASSVGRKLFF
. | . | TRBJ1-1 | TRBV9 | TGTGCCAGCAGCGTAGGAACAAACACTGAAGCTTTCTTT | CASSVGTNTEAFF
few | TRBD1 | TRBJ2-7 | TRBV6-5 | TGTGCCAGCAGAAGGGACAGGTCCACCTACGAGCAGTACTTC | CASRRDRSTYEQYF
. | . | TRBJ1-2 | TRBV27 | TGTGCCAGCAGCCTCTCAGGTGAACCCTATGGCTACACCTTC | CASSLSGEPYGYTF
few | . | TRBJ2-7 | TRBV6-5 | TGTGCCAGCAGTTACGGCGGGGGCCTCAGCGAGCAGTACTTC | CASSYGGGLSEQYF
. | TRBD1 | TRBJ2-2 | TRBV27 | TGTGCCAGCTCTATTCAACTCCCGGGACAGGGGAACACCGGGGAGCTGTTTTTT | CASSIQLPGQGNTGELFF
. | TRBD1 | TRBJ1-6 | TRBV7-2 | TGTGCCACCGCCCGAGACAGGGGGCTGAATTCACCCCTCCACTTT | CATARDRGLNSPLHF
. | . | TRBJ1-2 | TRBV6-1 | TGTGCCAGCACCGGTCCTGAGGGTTCCTATGGCTACACCTTC | CASTGPEGSYGYTF
. | TRBD1 | TRBJ2-7 | TRBV28 | TGTGCCAGCAGGCGAACTACCGGGACAGCCTACGAGCAGTACTTC | CASRRTTGTAYEQYF
. | TRBD2 | TRBJ2-2 | TRBV7-9 | TGTTCCAGCAGCGAACTAGCGGGGTACACCGGGGAGCTGTTTTTT | CSSSELAGYTGELFF
. | . | TRBJ2-7 | TRBV5-4 | TGTGCCAGCAGCTTCGAGGGAATCTACGAGCAGTACTTC | CASSFEGIYEQYF
. | . | TRBJ1-5 | TRBV19 | TGTGCCAGTAGTAGTACAGGGAGCAATCAGCCCCAGCATTTT | CASSSTGSNQPQHF